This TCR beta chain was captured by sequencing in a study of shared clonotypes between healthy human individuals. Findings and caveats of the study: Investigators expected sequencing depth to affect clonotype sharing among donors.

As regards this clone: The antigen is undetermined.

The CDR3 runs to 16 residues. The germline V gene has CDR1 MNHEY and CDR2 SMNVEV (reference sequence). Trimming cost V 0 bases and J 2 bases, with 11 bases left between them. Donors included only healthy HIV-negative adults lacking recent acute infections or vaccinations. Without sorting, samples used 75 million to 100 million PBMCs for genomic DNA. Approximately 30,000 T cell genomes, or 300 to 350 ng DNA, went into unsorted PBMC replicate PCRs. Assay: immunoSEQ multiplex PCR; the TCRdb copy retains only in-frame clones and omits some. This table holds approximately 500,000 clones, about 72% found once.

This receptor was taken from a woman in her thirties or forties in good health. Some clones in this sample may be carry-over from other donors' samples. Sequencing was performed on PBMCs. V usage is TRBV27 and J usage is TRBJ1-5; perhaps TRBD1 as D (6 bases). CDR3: CASSLSGAGGNQPQHF. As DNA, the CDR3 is TGTGCCAGCAGTTTATCGGGGGCAGGGGGCAATCAGCCCCAGCATTTT.